These T cell receptor beta chains were read from a single sample in a study of cytomegalovirus exposure and HLA in healthy donors. Profiled with immunoSEQ multiplex PCR; TCRdb holds only in-frame clones, not every one. The data contain 90,000 or so clones, around 84% of them singletons. The source material was PBMCs. The receptors stem from a man aged 18 to 30 in good health and CMV-seropositive. The CDR3 runs from the conserved cysteine through the conserved F or W. A D gene is named only where the DNA matches it firmly.

CATAKDRVDGYTF TRBV28 TRBD1 TRBJ1-2
CASTAKGSLAKNIQYF TRBV7-6 - TRBJ2-4
CASSMGQQETQYF TRBV19 - TRBJ2-5
CASSSLPGGGETQYF TRBV6-6 TRBD2 TRBJ2-5
CATSTDRNNQPQHF TRBV15 - TRBJ1-5
CASSPMDRTRATEAFF TRBV14 TRBD1 TRBJ1-1
CASPAGVAADTQYF TRBV2 TRBD2 TRBJ2-3
CASSLPTRIDEQFF TRBV28 - TRBJ2-1
CASSIQGSGTQYF TRBV19 - TRBJ2-5
CASSLDRAGYNEQFF TRBV11-3 - TRBJ2-1
CASSKTGGYNEQFF TRBV6-5 TRBD1 TRBJ2-1
CSVGDRLNTEAFF TRBV29-1 TRBD1 TRBJ1-1
CASSVDLVTDTQYF TRBV9 - TRBJ2-3
CASSLGTSGTPLRTGELFF TRBV27 TRBD2 TRBJ2-2
CASRWAGQPDYEQYF TRBV27 - TRBJ2-7
CAWSVAGNTEAFF TRBV30 - TRBJ1-1
CASSFLRNEQFF TRBV5-6 - TRBJ2-1
CASSLQANTEAFF TRBV5-1 - TRBJ1-1
CASSAPKTGQLFF TRBV11-2 TRBD1 TRBJ2-2
CASSPQENTEAFF TRBV7-3 - TRBJ1-1
CASSQDWGQGGQPQHF TRBV4-2 TRBD1 TRBJ1-5
CSVEGQGAYEQYF TRBV29-1 TRBD1 TRBJ2-7
CASSPRGQGAFGYTF TRBV27 TRBD1 TRBJ1-2